A selection of T cell receptor beta chains follows, all from one sample in a study of blood T cell repertoires in COVID-19. The table came from immunoSEQ multiplex PCR; TCRdb's copy has only in-frame clones and leaves some out. The repertoire includes roughly 200,000 clones, more than 80% of them detected once, and 1.2% sits in the top ten. The sequencing input was PBMCs or T cells enriched from blood (not recorded which). The receptor set was obtained from a man in his thirties or forties who had recovered from COVID-19. Each CDR3 is given with its conserved first and last residue. Fields, in order: J gene, V gene, D gene, clone size, CDR3 protein, CDR3 DNA. A D gene is named only where the DNA matches it firmly. Rows give clone size only sometimes, using once, few, many, or a class for an expanded clone.

j_call: TRBJ1-1; v_call: TRBV10-2; d_call: NA; clone_size: NA; cdr3_aa: CASRQSGENTEAFF; cdr3_nt: TGCGCCAGCCGTCAGTCAGGGGAGAACACTGAAGCTTTCTTT
j_call: TRBJ1-6; v_call: TRBV4-2; d_call: NA; clone_size: NA; cdr3_aa: CASSQDSGQGDSPLHF; cdr3_nt: TGTGCCAGCAGCCAAGATTCGGGACAAGGGGATTCACCCCTCCACTTT
j_call: TRBJ2-7; v_call: TRBV10-3; d_call: TRBD1; clone_size: NA; cdr3_aa: CAISDRGSYEQYF; cdr3_nt: TGTGCCATCAGTGACAGGGGGTCCTACGAGCAGTACTTC
j_call: TRBJ1-1; v_call: TRBV10-1; d_call: NA; clone_size: NA; cdr3_aa: CASSDLPTGNTEAFF; cdr3_nt: TGCGCCAGCAGCGACCTACCGACGGGGAACACTGAAGCTTTCTTT
j_call: TRBJ2-5; v_call: TRBV20-1; d_call: NA; clone_size: NA; cdr3_aa: CSARIQETQYF; cdr3_nt: TGCAGTGCAAGAATACAAGAGACCCAGTACTTC
j_call: TRBJ2-3; v_call: TRBV5-1; d_call: TRBD2; clone_size: NA; cdr3_aa: CASSSGTSGLTDTQYF; cdr3_nt: TGCGCCAGCAGCTCGGGGACTAGCGGCCTTACAGATACGCAGTATTTT
j_call: TRBJ1-2; v_call: TRBV6-5; d_call: TRBD1; clone_size: NA; cdr3_aa: CASRIGQGYNGYTF; cdr3_nt: TGTGCCAGCAGGATAGGACAGGGATATAATGGCTACACCTTC
j_call: TRBJ1-5; v_call: TRBV12-5; d_call: NA; clone_size: NA; cdr3_aa: CASVLPQGPNQPQHF; cdr3_nt: TGTGCTAGTGTCCTCCCGCAGGGCCCCAATCAGCCCCAGCATTTT
j_call: TRBJ1-3; v_call: TRBV6-2/TRBV6-3; d_call: TRBD1; clone_size: NA; cdr3_aa: CASSRPVTGSGNTIYF; cdr3_nt: TGTGCCAGCAGCCGTCCCGTGACAGGGTCCGGAAACACCATATATTTT
j_call: TRBJ2-5; v_call: TRBV5-1; d_call: TRBD1; clone_size: NA; cdr3_aa: CASSPTTGVRETQYF; cdr3_nt: TGCGCCAGCAGCCCGACCACAGGGGTACGGGAGACCCAGTACTTC
j_call: TRBJ1-5; v_call: TRBV12-3/TRBV12-4; d_call: TRBD1; clone_size: NA; cdr3_aa: CASRTGTGRPQHF; cdr3_nt: TGTGCCAGCAGGACCGGGACAGGGAGGCCCCAGCATTTT
j_call: TRBJ1-2; v_call: TRBV7-9; d_call: NA; clone_size: NA; cdr3_aa: CASSSAGQVDGYTF; cdr3_nt: TGTGCCAGCAGCTCTGCGGGGCAGGTTGACGGCTACACCTTC
j_call: TRBJ2-3; v_call: TRBV6-5; d_call: NA; clone_size: NA; cdr3_aa: CASSYSASISTDTQYF; cdr3_nt: TGTGCCAGCAGTTACTCAGCCTCCATTAGCACAGATACGCAGTATTTT
j_call: TRBJ2-7; v_call: TRBV4-1; d_call: NA; clone_size: NA; cdr3_aa: CASSQDAGPYEQYF; cdr3_nt: TGCGCCAGCAGCCAAGACGCGGGCCCCTACGAGCAGTACTTC
j_call: TRBJ1-6; v_call: TRBV5-4; d_call: NA; clone_size: NA; cdr3_aa: CASSYLLRGGNSPLHF; cdr3_nt: TGTGCCAGCAGCTACCTCCTCAGGGGTGGGAATTCACCCCTCCACTTT
j_call: TRBJ2-3; v_call: TRBV5-1; d_call: NA; clone_size: NA; cdr3_aa: CASSFVVSGTDTQYF; cdr3_nt: TGCGCCAGCAGCTTTGTAGTTAGTGGCACAGATACGCAGTATTTT
j_call: TRBJ1-1; v_call: TRBV7-2; d_call: NA; clone_size: NA; cdr3_aa: CASSLFGGSNTEAFF; cdr3_nt: TGTGCCAGCAGCCTGTTCGGGGGATCGAACACTGAAGCTTTCTTT
j_call: TRBJ2-3; v_call: TRBV4-3; d_call: NA; clone_size: NA; cdr3_aa: CASSQDQGFPTDTQYF; cdr3_nt: TGCGCCAGCAGCCAAGACCAGGGTTTCCCCACAGATACGCAGTATTTT
j_call: TRBJ2-3; v_call: TRBV30; d_call: NA; clone_size: NA; cdr3_aa: CAWAFSPSTDTQYF; cdr3_nt: TGTGCCTGGGCCTTCAGTCCTAGCACAGATACGCAGTATTTT
j_call: TRBJ1-5; v_call: TRBV19; d_call: TRBD1; clone_size: NA; cdr3_aa: CASSMTGTAGFYSNQPQHF; cdr3_nt: TGTGCCAGTAGTATGACCGGGACAGCAGGATTTTATAGCAATCAGCCCCAGCATTTT
j_call: TRBJ1-6; v_call: TRBV6-5; d_call: TRBD1; clone_size: NA; cdr3_aa: CASSTGQGNSPLHF; cdr3_nt: TGTGCCAGCAGTACGGGACAGGGTAATTCACCCCTCCACTTT
j_call: TRBJ2-7; v_call: TRBV18; d_call: TRBD1; clone_size: NA; cdr3_aa: CASSPQGAYEQYF; cdr3_nt: TGTGCCAGCTCACCACAGGGGGCTTACGAGCAGTACTTC
j_call: TRBJ2-7; v_call: TRBV11-2; d_call: NA; clone_size: NA; cdr3_aa: CASSPVVPFVGLDEQYF; cdr3_nt: TGTGCCAGCAGCCCAGTAGTCCCGTTTGTTGGTCTAGACGAGCAGTACTTC
j_call: TRBJ2-1; v_call: TRBV24-1; d_call: TRBD2; clone_size: NA; cdr3_aa: CATSRGGTSTWEQFF; cdr3_nt: TGTGCCACCAGCCGAGGGGGGACTAGCACATGGGAGCAGTTCTTC
j_call: TRBJ1-5; v_call: TRBV4-2; d_call: NA; clone_size: NA; cdr3_aa: CASSQDPTGRALKNQPQHF; cdr3_nt: TGTGCCAGCAGCCAAGATCCAACTGGCAGGGCCCTTAAAAATCAGCCCCAGCATTTT
j_call: TRBJ1-2; v_call: TRBV19; d_call: NA; clone_size: NA; cdr3_aa: CASSIMEGSNYGYTF; cdr3_nt: TGTGCCAGTAGTATAATGGAGGGAAGCAACTATGGCTACACCTTC
j_call: TRBJ2-5; v_call: TRBV5-1; d_call: NA; clone_size: NA; cdr3_aa: CASSLFQGPETQYF; cdr3_nt: TGCGCCAGCAGCTTGTTTCAGGGTCCGGAGACCCAGTACTTC
j_call: TRBJ2-5; v_call: TRBV9; d_call: NA; clone_size: NA; cdr3_aa: CASSVTGRETQYF; cdr3_nt: TGTGCCAGCAGCGTCACAGGGAGAGAGACCCAGTACTTC
j_call: TRBJ2-1; v_call: TRBV15; d_call: TRBD2; clone_size: NA; cdr3_aa: CATSREERDWFF; cdr3_nt: TGTGCCACCAGCAGGGAGGAGCGGGACTGGTTCTTC
j_call: TRBJ1-1; v_call: TRBV5-5; d_call: NA; clone_size: NA; cdr3_aa: CASSLTGNTEAFF; cdr3_nt: TGTGCCAGCAGCCTGACAGGGAACACTGAAGCTTTCTTT
j_call: TRBJ2-7; v_call: TRBV13; d_call: NA; clone_size: NA; cdr3_aa: CASSHRTAYEQYF; cdr3_nt: TGTGCCAGCAGCCATCGGACAGCCTACGAGCAGTACTTC
j_call: TRBJ1-1; v_call: TRBV30; d_call: TRBD1; clone_size: NA; cdr3_aa: CAWTTGVFSEAFF; cdr3_nt: TGTGCCTGGACGACAGGGGTGTTCTCTGAAGCTTTCTTT
j_call: TRBJ2-3; v_call: TRBV6-1; d_call: NA; clone_size: NA; cdr3_aa: CASSAPLTTGHTDTQYF; cdr3_nt: TGTGCCAGCAGTGCTCCACTAACGACAGGACACACAGATACGCAGTATTTT
j_call: TRBJ1-4; v_call: TRBV10-3; d_call: TRBD1; clone_size: NA; cdr3_aa: CATRTGMGEKLFF; cdr3_nt: TGTGCCACCCGGACAGGGATGGGTGAAAAACTGTTTTTT
j_call: TRBJ2-6; v_call: TRBV15; d_call: NA; clone_size: NA; cdr3_aa: CATSRGRGKGANVLTF; cdr3_nt: TGTGCCACCAGCAGAGGAAGGGGCAAAGGGGCCAACGTCCTGACTTTC
j_call: TRBJ1-4; v_call: TRBV19; d_call: TRBD1; clone_size: NA; cdr3_aa: CASSKGQGATNEKLFF; cdr3_nt: TGTGCCAGTAGTAAGGGACAGGGAGCAACTAATGAAAAACTGTTTTTT
j_call: TRBJ1-4; v_call: TRBV7-8; d_call: TRBD1; clone_size: NA; cdr3_aa: CASSRQGATNEKLFF; cdr3_nt: TGTGCCAGCAGCAGACAGGGAGCAACTAATGAAAAACTGTTTTTT
j_call: TRBJ1-6; v_call: TRBV4-3; d_call: NA; clone_size: NA; cdr3_aa: CASSPQEASPLHF; cdr3_nt: TGCGCCAGCAGCCCCCAGGAGGCTTCACCCCTCCACTTT
j_call: TRBJ1-5; v_call: TRBV10-3; d_call: TRBD1; clone_size: NA; cdr3_aa: CAISERSPETAGGSNQPQHF; cdr3_nt: TGTGCCATCAGTGAGCGCTCACCCGAGACGGCAGGGGGTAGCAATCAGCCCCAGCATTTT
j_call: TRBJ2-5; v_call: TRBV29-1; d_call: TRBD2; clone_size: NA; cdr3_aa: CSASPGTSQETQYF; cdr3_nt: TGCAGCGCCTCCCCGGGGACTAGCCAAGAGACCCAGTACTTC
j_call: TRBJ2-1; v_call: TRBV5-1; d_call: TRBD2; clone_size: once; cdr3_aa: CASSSAGRNEQFF; cdr3_nt: TGCGCCAGCAGCTCAGCGGGAAGGAATGAGCAGTTCTTC
j_call: TRBJ2-5; v_call: TRBV30; d_call: NA; clone_size: NA; cdr3_aa: CAWSSGRQETQYF; cdr3_nt: TGTGCCTGGAGTTCAGGGAGGCAAGAGACCCAGTACTTC
j_call: TRBJ1-4; v_call: TRBV5-4; d_call: TRBD1; clone_size: NA; cdr3_aa: CASSMDRGIEKLFF; cdr3_nt: TGTGCCAGCAGCATGGACAGGGGCATTGAAAAACTGTTTTTT
j_call: TRBJ2-1; v_call: TRBV6-4; d_call: NA; clone_size: NA; cdr3_aa: CASSASDSSYNEQFF; cdr3_nt: TGTGCCAGCAGTGCTAGCGATAGCTCCTACAATGAGCAGTTCTTC
j_call: TRBJ1-5; v_call: TRBV7-9; d_call: NA; clone_size: NA; cdr3_aa: CASSLAPGEGQPQHF; cdr3_nt: TGTGCCAGCAGCTTAGCCCCAGGGGAGGGTCAGCCCCAGCATTTT
j_call: TRBJ2-7; v_call: TRBV4-3; d_call: NA; clone_size: NA; cdr3_aa: CASSQDWATESSYEQYF; cdr3_nt: TGCGCCAGCAGCCAAGATTGGGCTACAGAGAGCTCCTACGAGCAGTACTTC
j_call: TRBJ1-1; v_call: TRBV4-1; d_call: NA; clone_size: once; cdr3_aa: CASSQDQGMNTEAFF; cdr3_nt: TGCGCCAGCAGCCAAGATCAGGGGATGAACACTGAAGCTTTCTTT
j_call: TRBJ1-4; v_call: TRBV15; d_call: NA; clone_size: once; cdr3_aa: CATSREDSTRLSEKLFF; cdr3_nt: TGTGCCACCAGCAGAGAAGACAGTACACGTTTAAGCGAAAAACTGTTTTTT